This T cell receptor beta chain came from a study of OX40 agonist ivuxolimab in advanced cancers. About the study: It was ivuxolimab, an agonistic anti-OX40 (CD134) antibody, that patients were treated with.

Using immunoSEQ multiplex PCR, the repertoire was profiled, and TCRdb retains in-frame clones only, with some absent. This sample carries tens of thousands of clones, approximately 92% of them seen once, and the ten largest clones take approximately 0.36%. The sequenced sample was CD4+ or CD8+ T cells sorted from blood, obtained in a trial of the OX40 agonist ivuxolimab. This receptor was identified in an adult with an advanced solid tumor such as melanoma, head and neck, liver or kidney cancer.

CDR3 sequence: CASSQDSFAGELFF. CDR3 in DNA: TGCGCCAGCAGCCAAGATTCGTTTGCCGGGGAGCTGTTTTTT. The chain is built from TRBV4-3 and TRBJ2-2; D is undetermined. Trimming removed 0 bases from V and 6 bases from J, with 8 bases in between. This CDR3 is 14 amino acids long. Looked up from germline, CDR1 is LGHNA and CDR2 is YSLEER.